Listed below are T cell receptor beta chains from one sample, sequenced in a study of blood T cells in healthy people across ages. One entry per CDR3 protein results from TCRdb running MiXCR on the 5' RACE reads. In the table there are almost 800,000 distinct CDR3 sequences, roughly 50% of which are singletons. The sequencing sample was made of blood. All receptors come from a man younger than 40 in good health. The CDR3 runs from the conserved cysteine through the conserved F or W. A D gene is named only where the DNA matches it firmly. Not every row has a clone size; where given, it reads once, few, many or a size class.

d_gene	abundance	v_gene	j_gene	CDR3nt	CDR3aa
TRBD1	NA	TRBV25-1	TRBJ1-5	TGTGCCAGCAGTGGGCGACAGGGTGAGCAGCCCCAGCATTTT	CASSGRQGEQPQHF
TRBD2	few	TRBV20-1	TRBJ2-7	TGCAGTGCTAGACGCGGGACTAGCGGATCCTACGAGCAGTACTTC	CSARRGTSGSYEQYF
TRBD2	few	TRBV27	TRBJ2-7	TGTGCCAGCAGTTTACACCCGGGACTAGCCTACGAGCAGTACTTC	CASSLHPGLAYEQYF
NA	NA	TRBV20-1	TRBJ1-5	TGCAGTACCAGAGGACAGCCCCAGCATTTT	CSTRGQPQHF
TRBD2	NA	TRBV10-3	TRBJ2-7	TGTGCCGTCAGTGATAAGGGACTAGTGGGGGATGAGCAGTACTTC	CAVSDKGLVGDEQYF
TRBD2	NA	TRBV7-2	TRBJ2-1	TGTGCCAGCAGCTTAGGGCGGCTAGCGGGGGGCCACTCCTACAATGAGCAGTTCTTC	CASSLGRLAGGHSYNEQFF
NA	NA	TRBV6-2/TRBV6-3	TRBJ1-1	TGTGCCAGCAGTTACTCGAATGGGTACACTGAAGCTTTCTTT	CASSYSNGYTEAFF
TRBD2	NA	TRBV7-2	TRBJ2-3	TGTGCCAGCAGCACGAGGGGACTAGCGGGGGTCGGCGTTAAAGATACGCAGTATTTT	CASSTRGLAGVGVKDTQYF
NA	few	TRBV7-2	TRBJ2-6	TGTGCCAGCAGCTTTCGCTCTGGGGCCAACGTCCTGACTTTC	CASSFRSGANVLTF
NA	once	TRBV7-2	TRBJ1-2	TGTGCCAGCAGGGGCGCCACCTATGGCTACACCTTC	CASRGATYGYTF
NA	few	TRBV6-1	TRBJ2-7	TGTGCCAGCAGTGGGGGTAAATACGAGCAGTACTTC	CASSGGKYEQYF
NA	NA	TRBV29-1	TRBJ1-2	TGCAGCGTCCCAAGAAGACCTAACTATGGCTACACCTTC	CSVPRRPNYGYTF
TRBD2	few	TRBV6-1	TRBJ2-1	TGTGCCAGCAGTGAACCGGCAGCGGGAGGTCGAGAGCAGTTCTTC	CASSEPAAGGREQFF
NA	NA	TRBV20-1	TRBJ1-6	TGCAGTGCTATTCCTGGCGGGGCGTATAATTCACCCCTCCACTTT	CSAIPGGAYNSPLHF
NA	few	TRBV10-3	TRBJ2-7	TGTGCCATCAAGGAGTACTACGAGCAGTACTTC	CAIKEYYEQYF
TRBD2	NA	TRBV2	TRBJ2-7	TGTGCCAGCAGTGAGAAGCTAGCGGGGATCTCCTACGAGCAGTACTTC	CASSEKLAGISYEQYF
NA	few	TRBV7-6	TRBJ2-5	TGTGCCAGCAGCTTAAGGCCCCGGGAGACCCAGTACTTC	CASSLRPRETQYF
NA	NA	TRBV29-1	TRBJ1-5	TGCAGCGCCGGGACGGATAATCAGCCCCAGCATTTT	CSAGTDNQPQHF
NA	few	TRBV6-1	TRBJ2-5	TGTGCCAGCAGTGAAGACAGGTCAGAGACCCAGTACTTC	CASSEDRSETQYF
NA	NA	TRBV28	TRBJ2-5	TGTGCCAGCAGAGATGGGGGGCGGCGGGAGACCCAGTACTTC	CASRDGGRRETQYF
NA	few	TRBV29-1	TRBJ2-3	TGCAGCGTTCGGGACCAAACAGATACGCAGTATTTT	CSVRDQTDTQYF